These 7 T cell receptor beta chains were sequenced from one sample in a study of blood T cells in healthy people across ages. A J-beta primer mix and a sample-barcoded 5' primer were used in a second PCR of about 7 to 12 cycles. Each CDR3 protein gets one entry after TCRdb re-called the 5' RACE reads with MiXCR. The table shows fewer than 700,000 distinct CDR3 sequences, with 40% to 45% occurring only once. Source material: blood. All receptors come from a man at least 80 years old in good health.

The gene calls are TRBV20-1 and TRBJ2-1; either TRBD1 or TRBD2 may fit D (5 bases each). This CDR3 is built from 14 residues. Per germline, CDR1 DFQATT and CDR2 SNEGSKA (reference sequence). V lost 4 bases and J lost 5, with 15 bases in between. CDR3 in amino acids: CSATRGFGDNEQFF. CDR3 DNA: TGCAGTGCTACGAGGGGATTCGGGGACAATGAGCAGTTCTTC.

This chain links TRBV5-1 with TRBJ2-3; weak D call: TRBD1 (6 bases). The V gene's germline CDR1 is SGHRS and CDR2 YFSETQ. V lost 4 bases to trimming and J lost 2 bases, with 11 bases between them. The length of the CDR3 is 14 residues. This chain's CDR3 is CASSPGQFTDTQYF. CDR3 DNA sequence: TGCGCCAGCAGCCCAGGACAGTTCACAGATACGCAGTATTTT.

This chain connects TRBV20-1 to TRBJ2-5; TRBD2 matches at 8 bases. CDR3 size: 12 residues. Germline V gene sequence: CDR1 DFQATT, CDR2 SNEGSKA (reference sequence). V lost 6 bases and J lost 3; bases outside the gene matches: 3. CDR3 nucleotides: TGCAGTGCCCAAGCGGGAGAAGAGACCCAGTACTTC. Translated, it gives CSAQAGEETQYF.

Only one count was recorded for this clonotype. The chain recombines TRBV24-1 with TRBJ2-7, with D unresolved. The CDR3 covers 14 residues. In germline, CDR1 is KGHDR, CDR2 SFDVKD. Trimming took off 3 bases at V and 3 bases at J, with 11 bases between the two ends. DNA of the CDR3: TGTGCCACCAGTGATGCCGGACGAAACTACGAGCAGTACTTC. This codes for CATSDAGRNYEQYF.

The chain carries TRBV3-1 and TRBJ1-4, with D perhaps TRBD1 (5 bases). The CDR3 has 14 amino acids. The germline gives CDR1 LGHDT, CDR2 YNNKEL (reference sequence). V was pared by 4 bases and J by 6 bases, with 12 bases between. The CDR3 nucleotides are TGTGCCAGCAGCCTTTGGCGGGGCGATGAAAAACTGTTTTTT. Translating it yields CASSLWRGDEKLFF.

The rearrangement links TRBV20-1 to TRBJ2-7; 7 nucleotides match TRBD1. CDR1 DFQATT and CDR2 SNEGSKA come from the germline V gene (reference sequence). Losses at the gene ends were 4 bases for V and 2 bases for J; bases not matched to a gene: 11. The CDR3 consists of 15 residues. CDR3 DNA sequence: TGCAGTGCTACTCACCAGGGACAGAGACCCTACGAGCAGTACTTC. Translating gives CSATHQGQRPYEQYF.

Concerning this clonotype: A much larger clone lies a single base off, so this may be a read error. This rearrangement joins TRBV4-3 to TRBJ2-3; D is possibly TRBD1 (5 bases). There are 16 residues in the CDR3. Per the germline V gene, CDR1 is LGHNA and CDR2 is YSLEER. CDR3 loop: CASSQDGAQGTDAQYF. CDR3 DNA: TGCGCCAGCAGCCAAGATGGGGCCCAGGGTACAGATGCGCAGTATTTT.